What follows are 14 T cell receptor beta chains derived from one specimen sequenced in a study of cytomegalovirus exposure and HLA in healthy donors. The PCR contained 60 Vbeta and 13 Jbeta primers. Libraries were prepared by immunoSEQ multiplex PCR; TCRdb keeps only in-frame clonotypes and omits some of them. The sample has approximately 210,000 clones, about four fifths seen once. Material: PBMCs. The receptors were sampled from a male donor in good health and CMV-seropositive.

CDR3 nucleotide sequence: TGTGCCAGCAGTGCCATAGCGGGGTCCTACAATGAGCAGTTCTTC. Amino acids: CASSAIAGSYNEQFF. The chain links TRBV6-4 to TRBJ2-1, with 8 bases that match TRBD2. The germline CDR1 and CDR2 sequences are MRHNA and SNTAGT. Unmatched junction bases numbered 3, after V lost 4 bases and J lost 1 base. The CDR3 is 15 residues long.

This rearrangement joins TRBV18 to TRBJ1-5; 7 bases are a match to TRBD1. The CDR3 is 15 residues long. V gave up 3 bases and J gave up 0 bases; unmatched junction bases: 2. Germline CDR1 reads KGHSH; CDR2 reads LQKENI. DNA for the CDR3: TGTGCCAGCTCACCTGGGACAGTTAGCAATCAGCCCCAGCATTTT. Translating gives CASSPGTVSNQPQHF.

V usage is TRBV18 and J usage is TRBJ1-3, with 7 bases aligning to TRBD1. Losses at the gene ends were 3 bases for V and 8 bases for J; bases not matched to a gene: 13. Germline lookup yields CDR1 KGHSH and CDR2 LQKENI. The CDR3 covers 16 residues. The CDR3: CASSPRQGAMSDTIYF. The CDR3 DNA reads TGTGCCAGCTCACCCCGACAGGGCGCGATGTCCGACACCATATATTTT.

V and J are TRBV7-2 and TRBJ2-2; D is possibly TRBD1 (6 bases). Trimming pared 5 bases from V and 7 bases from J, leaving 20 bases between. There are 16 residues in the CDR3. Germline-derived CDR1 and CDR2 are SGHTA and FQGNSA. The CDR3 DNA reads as TGTGCCAGCAGCGGGGGCGAGCTCTCGTTGGGCGGGGAGCTGTTTTTT. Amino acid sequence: CASSGGELSLGGELFF.

CDR3 sequence reads: CASRSGGGNEQFF. CDR3 in DNA: TGTGCCAGCAGATCAGGGGGCGGTAATGAGCAGTTCTTC. This sequence joins TRBV7-2 and TRBJ2-1; 8 bases align to TRBD1. Trimming took 6 bases from V and 7 from J; bases not matched to a gene: 5. Germline V gene sequence: CDR1 SGHTA, CDR2 FQGNSA. The length of the CDR3 is 13 residues.

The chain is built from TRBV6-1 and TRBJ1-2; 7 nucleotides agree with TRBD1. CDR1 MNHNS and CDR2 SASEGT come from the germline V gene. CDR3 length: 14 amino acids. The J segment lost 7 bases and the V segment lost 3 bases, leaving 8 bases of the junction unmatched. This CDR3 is CASSETFRGAGYTF. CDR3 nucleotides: TGTGCCAGCAGTGAGACCTTCAGGGGGGCTGGCTACACCTTC.

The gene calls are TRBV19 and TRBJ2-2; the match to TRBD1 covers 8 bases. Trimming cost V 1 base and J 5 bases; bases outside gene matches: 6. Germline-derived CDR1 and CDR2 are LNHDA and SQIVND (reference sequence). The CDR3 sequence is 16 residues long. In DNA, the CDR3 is TGTGCCAGTAGTATAGGGACAGGGTCGGGGACCGGGGAGCTGTTTTTT. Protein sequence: CASSIGTGSGTGELFF.

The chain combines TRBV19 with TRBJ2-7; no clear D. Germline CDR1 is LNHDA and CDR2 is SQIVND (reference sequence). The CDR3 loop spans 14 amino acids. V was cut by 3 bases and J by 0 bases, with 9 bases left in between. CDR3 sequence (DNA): TGTGCCAGTAGTATTTACATCAGCTCCTACGAGCAGTACTTC. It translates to CASSIYISSYEQYF.

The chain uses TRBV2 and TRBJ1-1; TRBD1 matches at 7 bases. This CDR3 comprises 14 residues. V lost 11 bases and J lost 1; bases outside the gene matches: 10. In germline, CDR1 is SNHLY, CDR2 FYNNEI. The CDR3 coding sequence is TGTGCCGGATCGACAGGGCTCCCGAACACTGAAGCTTTCTTT. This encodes CAGSTGLPNTEAFF.

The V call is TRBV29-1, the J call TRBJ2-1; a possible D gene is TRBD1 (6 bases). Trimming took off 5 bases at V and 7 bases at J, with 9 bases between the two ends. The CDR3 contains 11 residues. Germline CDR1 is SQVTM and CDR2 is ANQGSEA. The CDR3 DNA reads TGCAGCGTTTTAAGGGGGAATGAGCAGTTCTTC. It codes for CSVLRGNEQFF.

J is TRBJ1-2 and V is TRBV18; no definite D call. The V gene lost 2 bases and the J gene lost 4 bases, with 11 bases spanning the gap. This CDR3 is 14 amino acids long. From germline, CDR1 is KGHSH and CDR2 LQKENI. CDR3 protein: CASSPVPGPYGYTF. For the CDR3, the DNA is TGTGCCAGCTCACCAGTGCCAGGCCCCTATGGCTACACCTTC.

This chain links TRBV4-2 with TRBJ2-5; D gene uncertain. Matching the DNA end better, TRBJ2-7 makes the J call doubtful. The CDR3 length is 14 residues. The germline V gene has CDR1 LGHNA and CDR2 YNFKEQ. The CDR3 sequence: CASSQDARTYEQYF. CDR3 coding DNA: TGTGCCAGCAGCCAAGATGCTAGAACCTACGAGCAGTACTTC.

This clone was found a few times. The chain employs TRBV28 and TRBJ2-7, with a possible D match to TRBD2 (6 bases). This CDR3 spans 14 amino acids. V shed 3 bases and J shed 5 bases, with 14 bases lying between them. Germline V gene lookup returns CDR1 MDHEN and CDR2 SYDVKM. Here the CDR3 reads CASSFRRAGNEQYF. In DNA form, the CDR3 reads TGTGCCAGCAGTTTCAGGAGGGCCGGAAACGAGCAGTACTTC.

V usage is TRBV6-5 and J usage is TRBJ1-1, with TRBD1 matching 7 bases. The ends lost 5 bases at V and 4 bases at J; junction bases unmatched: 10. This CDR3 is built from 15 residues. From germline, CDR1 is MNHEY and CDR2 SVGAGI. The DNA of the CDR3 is TGTGCCAGCAGTCTAGGGGGCGCCTTGGTCACTGAAGCTTTCTTT. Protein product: CASSLGGALVTEAFF.